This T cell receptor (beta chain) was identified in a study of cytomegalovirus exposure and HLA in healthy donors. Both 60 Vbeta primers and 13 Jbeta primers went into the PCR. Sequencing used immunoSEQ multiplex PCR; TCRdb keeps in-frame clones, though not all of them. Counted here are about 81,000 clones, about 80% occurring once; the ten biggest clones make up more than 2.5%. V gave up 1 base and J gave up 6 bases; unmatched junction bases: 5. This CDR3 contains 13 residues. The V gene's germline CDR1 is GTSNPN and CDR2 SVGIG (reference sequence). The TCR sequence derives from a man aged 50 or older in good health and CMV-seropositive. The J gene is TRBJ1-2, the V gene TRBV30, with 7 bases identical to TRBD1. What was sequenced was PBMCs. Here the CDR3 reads CAWSGAGGNGYTF. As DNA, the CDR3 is TGTGCCTGGAGTGGGGCAGGGGGGAATGGCTACACCTTC.